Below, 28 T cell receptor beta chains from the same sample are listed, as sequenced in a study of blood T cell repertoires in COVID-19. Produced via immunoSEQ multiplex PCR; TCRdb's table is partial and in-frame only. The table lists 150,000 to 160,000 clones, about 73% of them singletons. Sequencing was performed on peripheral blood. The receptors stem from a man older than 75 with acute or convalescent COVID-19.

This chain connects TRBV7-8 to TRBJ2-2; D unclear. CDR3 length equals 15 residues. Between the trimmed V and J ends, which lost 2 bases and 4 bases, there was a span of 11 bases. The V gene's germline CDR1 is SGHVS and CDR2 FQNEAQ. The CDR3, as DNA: TGTGCCAGCAGCTTACCCATCGGGTTCACCGGGGAGCTGTTTTTT. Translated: CASSLPIGFTGELFF.

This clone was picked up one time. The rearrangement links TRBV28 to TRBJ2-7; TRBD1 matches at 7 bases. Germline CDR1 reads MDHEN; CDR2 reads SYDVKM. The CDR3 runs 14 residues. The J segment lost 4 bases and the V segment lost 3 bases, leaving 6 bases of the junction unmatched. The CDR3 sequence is CASSLAGGGYEQYF. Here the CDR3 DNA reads TGTGCCAGCAGTTTGGCAGGGGGTGGTTACGAGCAGTACTTC.

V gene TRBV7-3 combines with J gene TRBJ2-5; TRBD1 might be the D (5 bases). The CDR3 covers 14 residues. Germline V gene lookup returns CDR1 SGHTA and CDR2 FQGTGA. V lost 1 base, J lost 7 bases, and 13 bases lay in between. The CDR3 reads CASSLSPSQGTQYF. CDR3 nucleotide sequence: TGTGCCAGCAGCTTAAGTCCATCCCAGGGGACCCAGTACTTC. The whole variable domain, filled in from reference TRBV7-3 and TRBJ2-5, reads GAGVSQTPSNKVTEKGKYVELRCDPISGHTALYWYRQSLGQGPEFLIYFQGTGAADDSGLPNDRFFAVRPEGSVSTLKIQRTERGDSAVYLCASSLSPSQGTQYFGPGTRLLVL.

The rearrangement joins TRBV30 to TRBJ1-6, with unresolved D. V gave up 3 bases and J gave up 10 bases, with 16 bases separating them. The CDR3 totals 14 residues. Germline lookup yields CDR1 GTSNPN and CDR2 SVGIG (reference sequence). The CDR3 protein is CAWSQRSTPSPLHF. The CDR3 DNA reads TGTGCCTGGAGCCAACGGTCAACCCCCTCACCCCTCCACTTT.

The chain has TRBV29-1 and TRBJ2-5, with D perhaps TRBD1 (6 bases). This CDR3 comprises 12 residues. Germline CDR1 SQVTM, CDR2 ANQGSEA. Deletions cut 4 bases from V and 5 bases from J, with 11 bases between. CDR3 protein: CSVGTGMETQYF. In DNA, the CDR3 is TGCAGCGTTGGAACAGGGATGGAGACCCAGTACTTC.

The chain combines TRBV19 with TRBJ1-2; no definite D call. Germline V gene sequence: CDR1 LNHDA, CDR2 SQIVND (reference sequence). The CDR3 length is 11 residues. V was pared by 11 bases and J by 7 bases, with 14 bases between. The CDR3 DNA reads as TGTGCCGCCCCCTGCGGCCCTGGCTACACCTTC. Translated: CAAPCGPGYTF.

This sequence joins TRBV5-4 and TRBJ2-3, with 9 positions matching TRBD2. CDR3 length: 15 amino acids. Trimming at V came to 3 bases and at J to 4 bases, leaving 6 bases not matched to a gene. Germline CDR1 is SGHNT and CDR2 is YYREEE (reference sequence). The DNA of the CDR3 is TGTGCCAGCAGCTACCCGGGACTAGCATCAGATACGCAGTATTTT. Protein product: CASSYPGLASDTQYF.

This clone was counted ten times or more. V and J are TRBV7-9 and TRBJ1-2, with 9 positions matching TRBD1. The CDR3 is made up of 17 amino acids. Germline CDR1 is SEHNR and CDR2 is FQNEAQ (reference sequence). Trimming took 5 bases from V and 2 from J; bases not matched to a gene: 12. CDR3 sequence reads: CASSTLPGTGSNYGYTF. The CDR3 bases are TGTGCCAGCAGCACCTTACCCGGGACAGGGTCCAACTATGGCTACACCTTC.

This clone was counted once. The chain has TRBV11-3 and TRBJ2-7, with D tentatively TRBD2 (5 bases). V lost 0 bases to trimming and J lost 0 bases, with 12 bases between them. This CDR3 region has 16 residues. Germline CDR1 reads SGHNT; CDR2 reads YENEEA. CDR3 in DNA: TGTGCCAGCAGCTTAGATCCCCGGGGTTCCTCCTACGAGCAGTACTTC. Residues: CASSLDPRGSSYEQYF.

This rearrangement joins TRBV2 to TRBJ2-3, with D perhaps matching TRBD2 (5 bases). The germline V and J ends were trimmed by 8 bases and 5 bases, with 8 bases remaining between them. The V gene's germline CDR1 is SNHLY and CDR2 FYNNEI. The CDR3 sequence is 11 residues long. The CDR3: CASRDQDTQYF. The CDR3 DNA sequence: TGTGCCAGCCGGGATCAAGATACGCAGTATTTT.

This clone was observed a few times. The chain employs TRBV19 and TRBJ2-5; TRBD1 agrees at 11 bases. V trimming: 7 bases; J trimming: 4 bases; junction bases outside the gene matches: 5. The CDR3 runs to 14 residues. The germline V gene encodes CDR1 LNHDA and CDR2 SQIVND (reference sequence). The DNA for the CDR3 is TGTGCCAGTACCCGGACAGGGGGCGGAGAGACCCAGTACTTC. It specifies CASTRTGGGETQYF.

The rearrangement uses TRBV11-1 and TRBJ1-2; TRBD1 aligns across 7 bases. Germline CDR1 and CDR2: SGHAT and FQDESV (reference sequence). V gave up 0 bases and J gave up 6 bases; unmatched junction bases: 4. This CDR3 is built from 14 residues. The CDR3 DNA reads TGTGCCAGCAGCTTAGCGCTGACAGGGCATGGCTACACCTTC. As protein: CASSLALTGHGYTF.

In nucleotides, the CDR3 is TGTGCCAGCAGCTTAGCCACCGGGGCGGGGTTCACAGATACGCAGTATTTT. Translation gives CASSLATGAGFTDTQYF. The chain uses TRBV11-3 and TRBJ2-3, with D perhaps matching TRBD2 (6 bases). Germline loops: CDR1 SGHNT, CDR2 YENEEA. The CDR3 extends over 17 amino acids. Trimming took 1 base from V and 2 from J, leaving 16 bases between them.

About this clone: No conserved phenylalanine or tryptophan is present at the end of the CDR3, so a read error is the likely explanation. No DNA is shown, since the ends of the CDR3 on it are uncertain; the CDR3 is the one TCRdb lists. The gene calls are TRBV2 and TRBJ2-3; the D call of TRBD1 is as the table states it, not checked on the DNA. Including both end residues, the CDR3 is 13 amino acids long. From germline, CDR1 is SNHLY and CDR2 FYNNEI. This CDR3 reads CASSVFARGPQRG.

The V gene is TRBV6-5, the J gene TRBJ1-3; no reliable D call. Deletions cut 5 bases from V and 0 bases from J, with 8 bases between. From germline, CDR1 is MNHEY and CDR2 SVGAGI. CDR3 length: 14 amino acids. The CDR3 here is CASSPTFSGNTIYF. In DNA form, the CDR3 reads TGTGCCAGCAGTCCTACCTTCTCTGGAAACACCATATATTTT.

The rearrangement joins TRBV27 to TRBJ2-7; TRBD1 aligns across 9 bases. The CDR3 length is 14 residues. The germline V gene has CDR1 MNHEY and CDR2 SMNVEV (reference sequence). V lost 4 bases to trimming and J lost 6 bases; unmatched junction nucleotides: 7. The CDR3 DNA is TGTGCCAGCAGTTCCGGACAGGGGAGTCGCGAGCAGTACTTC. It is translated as CASSSGQGSREQYF.

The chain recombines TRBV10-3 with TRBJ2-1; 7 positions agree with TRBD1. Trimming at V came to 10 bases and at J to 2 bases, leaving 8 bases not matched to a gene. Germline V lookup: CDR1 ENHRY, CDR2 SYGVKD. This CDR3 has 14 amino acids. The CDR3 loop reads CASQHGTAYNEQFF. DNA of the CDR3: TGTGCCAGCCAGCACGGGACAGCCTACAATGAGCAGTTCTTC.

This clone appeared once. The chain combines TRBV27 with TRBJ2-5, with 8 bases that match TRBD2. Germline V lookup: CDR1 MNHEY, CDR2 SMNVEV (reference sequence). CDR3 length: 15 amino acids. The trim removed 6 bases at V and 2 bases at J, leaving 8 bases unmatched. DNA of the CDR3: TGTGCCAGCAGATACGCGGGGGGCCGGCAAGAGACCCAGTACTTC. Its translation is CASRYAGGRQETQYF.

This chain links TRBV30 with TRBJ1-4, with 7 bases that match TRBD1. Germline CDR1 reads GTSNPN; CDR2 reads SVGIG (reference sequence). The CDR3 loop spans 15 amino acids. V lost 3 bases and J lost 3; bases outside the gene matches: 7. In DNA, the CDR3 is TGTGCCTGGAGCAGGGCAGGGACAGCTAATGAAAAACTGTTTTTT. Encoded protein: CAWSRAGTANEKLFF.

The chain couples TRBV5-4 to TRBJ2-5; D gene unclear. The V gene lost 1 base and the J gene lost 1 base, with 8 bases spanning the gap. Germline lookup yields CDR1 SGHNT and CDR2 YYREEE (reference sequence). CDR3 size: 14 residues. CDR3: CASSLFNSQETQYF. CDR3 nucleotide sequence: TGTGCCAGCAGCTTGTTTAACAGCCAAGAGACCCAGTACTTC.

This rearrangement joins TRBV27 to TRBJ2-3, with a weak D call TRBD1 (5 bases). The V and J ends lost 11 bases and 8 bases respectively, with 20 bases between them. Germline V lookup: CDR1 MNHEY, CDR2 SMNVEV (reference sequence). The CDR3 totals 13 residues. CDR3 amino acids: CAGKWTEQGTQYF. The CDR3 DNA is TGTGCCGGCAAGTGGACCGAGCAGGGTACGCAGTATTTT.

The CDR3 bases are TGTGCCAGCAGTTTACTAGAATCAGGGAACTATGGCTACACCTTC. Protein: CASSLLESGNYGYTF. The V call is TRBV28, the J call TRBJ1-2; weak D call: TRBD1 (5 bases). The germline V gene encodes CDR1 MDHEN and CDR2 SYDVKM. Trimming removed 2 bases from V and 2 bases from J, with 12 bases in between. The CDR3 covers 15 residues.

In DNA form, the CDR3 reads TGTGCCAGCAGTTACACAGGGACAGGGAACACTGAAGCTTTCTTT. Its translation: CASSYTGTGNTEAFF. The chain joins TRBV6-5 to TRBJ1-1; 8 bases fit TRBD1. V dropped 2 bases and J dropped 1; count of bases not matched to a gene: 3. CDR1 is MNHEY and CDR2 is SVGAGI in the germline V gene. The CDR3 spans 15 residues.

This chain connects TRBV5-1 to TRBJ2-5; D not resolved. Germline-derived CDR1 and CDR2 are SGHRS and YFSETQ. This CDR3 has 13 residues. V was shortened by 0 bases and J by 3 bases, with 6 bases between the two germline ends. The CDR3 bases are TGCGCCAGCAGCTTGGTTGCGGAAGAGACCCAGTACTTC. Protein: CASSLVAEETQYF.

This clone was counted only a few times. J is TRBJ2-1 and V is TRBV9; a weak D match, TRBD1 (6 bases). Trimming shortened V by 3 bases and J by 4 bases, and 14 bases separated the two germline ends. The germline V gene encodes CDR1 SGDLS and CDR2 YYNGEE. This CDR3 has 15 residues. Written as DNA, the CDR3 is TGTGCCAGCAGCGAGGAAGGGGGTTTTTACAATGAGCAGTTCTTC. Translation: CASSEEGGFYNEQFF.

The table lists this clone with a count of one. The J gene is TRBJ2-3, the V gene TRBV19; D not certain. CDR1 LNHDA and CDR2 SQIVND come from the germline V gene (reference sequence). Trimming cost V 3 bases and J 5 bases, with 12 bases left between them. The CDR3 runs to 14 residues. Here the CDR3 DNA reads TGTGCCAGTAGTATTGGGCTACCAGTAGATACGCAGTATTTT. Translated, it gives CASSIGLPVDTQYF.

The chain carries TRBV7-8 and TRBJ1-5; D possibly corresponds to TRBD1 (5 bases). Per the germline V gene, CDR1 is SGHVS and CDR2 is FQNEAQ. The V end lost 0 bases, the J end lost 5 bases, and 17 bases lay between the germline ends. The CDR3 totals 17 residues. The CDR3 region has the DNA TGTGCCAGCAGCTTAGCGCGGTCAGGCCTCAGGGATCAGCCCCAGCATTTT. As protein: CASSLARSGLRDQPQHF.

CDR3 bases: TGTGCCAGCTGTCCGGACAGCAGGAATGAAAAACTGTTTTTT. This translates into CASCPDSRNEKLFF. The rearrangement uses TRBV6-5 and TRBJ1-4; weak D call: TRBD1 (6 bases). The V gene's germline CDR1 is MNHEY and CDR2 SVGAGI. V dropped 8 bases and J dropped 5 bases, with 15 bases sitting between them. This CDR3 is 14 amino acids long.